These T cell receptor beta chains were read from a single sample in a study of identical twins. TCRdb re-analysed the 5' RACE reads in MiXCR, keeping a single row per CDR3 protein. The data hold some 320,000 distinct CDR3 sequences, with 9% to 15% observed a single time. These same records also appear under a second study, on yellow fever vaccine responses in identical twins.

Sequencing input: CD8+ T cells sorted from blood. The receptors stem from a woman younger than 30 in good health. The CDR3 runs from the conserved cysteine through the conserved F or W. The order of the fields is J gene, V gene, D gene, clone size, CDR3 DNA, CDR3 protein. D genes are given only for firm matches. Size is omitted from some rows. Given values are once, few, many or a class for expanded clones.

J: TRBJ2-3
V: TRBV12-3/TRBV12-4
D: NA
size: few
DNA: TGTGCCAGCACAGAGCGCAGGTACACAGATACGCAGTATTTT
CDR3: CASTERRYTDTQYF

J: TRBJ2-1
V: TRBV28
D: NA
size: few
DNA: TGTGCCAGCAGTGTGGGGACTCGGAGATACAATGAGCAGTTCTTC
CDR3: CASSVGTRRYNEQFF

J: TRBJ2-1
V: TRBV9
D: NA
size: few
DNA: TGTGCCAGCACCAAGACGTCTGGGGCCTTACACAATGAGCAGTTCTTC
CDR3: CASTKTSGALHNEQFF

J: TRBJ1-1
V: TRBV11-2
D: NA
size: NA
DNA: TGTGCCAGCAGCTTAGTTGGGGTCCCCAACACTGAAGCTTTCTTT
CDR3: CASSLVGVPNTEAFF

J: TRBJ2-7
V: TRBV10-3
D: NA
size: NA
DNA: TGTGCCATCAGTGAGTCAGAATTTTTGTACGAGCAGTACTTC
CDR3: CAISESEFLYEQYF

J: TRBJ2-3
V: TRBV4-2
D: TRBD2
size: NA
DNA: TGTGCCAGCAGCCAAGACCGGGGGGGAGGGACTTACCAGCAGTATTTT
CDR3: CASSQDRGGGTYQQYF

J: TRBJ2-7
V: TRBV7-2
D: TRBD2
size: NA
DNA: TGTGCCAGCAGCCCCGAACTAGCGGGAGGCTCCTACGAGCAGTACTTC
CDR3: CASSPELAGGSYEQYF

J: TRBJ2-5
V: TRBV5-5
D: NA
size: many
DNA: TGTGCCAGCAGTTTGGACAGCGGCTTCGGAAGGCAAGAGACCCAGTACTTC
CDR3: CASSLDSGFGRQETQYF

J: TRBJ1-1
V: TRBV29-1
D: NA
size: NA
DNA: TGCAGCGCTCCCGTGTCGGGCACTGAAGCTTTCTTT
CDR3: CSAPVSGTEAFF

J: TRBJ2-7
V: TRBV20-1
D: TRBD2
size: few
DNA: TGCAGTGCTAGGGGTAGCGGGACTTCCGAGCAGTACTTC
CDR3: CSARGSGTSEQYF

J: TRBJ2-7
V: TRBV4-1
D: NA
size: few
DNA: TGCGCCAGCAGCCAGTCCCGACAGCAAAGCTCCTACGAGCAGTACTTC
CDR3: CASSQSRQQSSYEQYF

J: TRBJ2-3
V: TRBV12-3/TRBV12-4
D: TRBD2
size: few
DNA: TGTGCCAGCAGTTGGGGTAGCGGGTCCACAGATACGCAGTATTTT
CDR3: CASSWGSGSTDTQYF

J: TRBJ2-7
V: TRBV6-2/TRBV6-3
D: NA
size: many
DNA: TGTGCCAGCAGTTTCGGAGGGAGGCCCTACGAGCAGTACTTC
CDR3: CASSFGGRPYEQYF

J: TRBJ2-5
V: TRBV4-1
D: NA
size: NA
DNA: TGCGCCAGCAGCCAAGAGACATTGGGGGGCAGGGAGACCCAGTACTTC
CDR3: CASSQETLGGRETQYF

J: TRBJ2-2
V: TRBV12-3/TRBV12-4
D: NA
size: few
DNA: TGTGCCAGCACCCCCTGGGTCGGGGCCGGGGAGCTGTTTTTT
CDR3: CASTPWVGAGELFF

J: TRBJ2-2
V: TRBV4-1
D: NA
size: many
DNA: TGCGCCAGCAGCCCTAAATATGAAGGGGAGCTGTTTTTT
CDR3: CASSPKYEGELFF

J: TRBJ1-1
V: TRBV6-5
D: NA
size: many
DNA: TGTGCCAGCAGTTCGGGGGAGGTGGGCACTGAAGCTTTCTTT
CDR3: CASSSGEVGTEAFF

J: TRBJ2-7
V: TRBV19
D: TRBD1
size: few
DNA: TGTGCCAGTAGCGGACAGGGCGTCTACGAGCAGTACTTC
CDR3: CASSGQGVYEQYF

J: TRBJ2-7
V: TRBV5-6
D: NA
size: many
DNA: TGTGCCAGCAGCTGGGGTAGCGGAGAATACGAGCAGTACTTC
CDR3: CASSWGSGEYEQYF

J: TRBJ1-1
V: TRBV6-5
D: NA
size: NA
DNA: TGTGCCAGCAGTTATCGCCCAGGGTTATTGTTGGTGAACACTGAAGCTTTCTTT
CDR3: CASSYRPGLLLVNTEAFF

J: TRBJ2-1
V: TRBV7-7
D: TRBD1
size: few
DNA: TGTGCCAGCAGCGTCCGGGACAGCTTC
CDR3: CASSVRDSF

J: TRBJ1-1
V: TRBV6-1
D: TRBD1
size: NA
DNA: TGTGCCAGCAGCGACCTGGACAGGAAGAACACTGAAGCTTTCTTT
CDR3: CASSDLDRKNTEAFF

J: TRBJ1-1
V: TRBV7-8
D: NA
size: NA
DNA: TGTGCCAGCAGCTTATTGGGGGCTGGGACTGAAGCTTTCTTT
CDR3: CASSLLGAGTEAFF

J: TRBJ2-2
V: TRBV29-1
D: TRBD2
size: many
DNA: TGCAGTGGTATAGCGGGCACCGGGGAGCTGTTTTTT
CDR3: CSGIAGTGELFF

J: TRBJ2-7
V: TRBV7-3
D: NA
size: few
DNA: TGTGCCAGCAGCCATGGGGGCAATCACTACGAGCAGTACTTC
CDR3: CASSHGGNHYEQYF

J: TRBJ2-5
V: TRBV9
D: NA
size: NA
DNA: TGTGCCAGCAGCGTAGGGGGCGCAGAGACCCAGTACTTC
CDR3: CASSVGGAETQYF

J: TRBJ2-5
V: TRBV5-1
D: TRBD2
size: few
DNA: TGCGCCAGCAGCTTGCGACTAGCGGGGAACCAAGAGACCCAGTACTTC
CDR3: CASSLRLAGNQETQYF

J: TRBJ2-3
V: TRBV5-6
D: TRBD1
size: few
DNA: TGTGCCAGCAGCTTGGGAGGGGGCGGACCAGATACGCAGTATTTT
CDR3: CASSLGGGGPDTQYF

J: TRBJ2-1
V: TRBV5-6
D: NA
size: NA
DNA: TGTGCCAGCAGCTTGATTGGAGTTGAGCAGTTCTTC
CDR3: CASSLIGVEQFF

J: TRBJ1-1
V: TRBV4-1
D: NA
size: NA
DNA: TGCGCCAGCAGCCAAGATCGGGTAGGTGGGAGCACTGAAGCTTTCTTT
CDR3: CASSQDRVGGSTEAFF

J: TRBJ1-5
V: TRBV28
D: TRBD1
size: NA
DNA: TGTGCCAGCAGCCAAAACGTCTGGACAGGGAGAGGTCAGCCCCAGCATTTT
CDR3: CASSQNVWTGRGQPQHF

J: TRBJ2-3
V: TRBV24-1
D: NA
size: few
DNA: TGTGCCACCAGTGATTCAACGTTCACAGATACGCAGTATTTT
CDR3: CATSDSTFTDTQYF

J: TRBJ1-2
V: TRBV29-1
D: NA
size: NA
DNA: TGCAGCGTTGAAGATCACGGCAGAGAGGGCTATGGCTACACCTTC
CDR3: CSVEDHGREGYGYTF

J: TRBJ2-5
V: TRBV3-1
D: TRBD1
size: many
DNA: TGTGCCAGCAGCCAAGACCCGCTGGGACAGGGAATTACTCAAGAGACCCAGTACTTC
CDR3: CASSQDPLGQGITQETQYF

J: TRBJ2-3
V: TRBV19
D: NA
size: NA
DNA: TGTGCCAGTAGTATCGGGCTAGATACGCAGTATTTT
CDR3: CASSIGLDTQYF

J: TRBJ2-3
V: TRBV12-5
D: NA
size: few
DNA: TGTGCTAGTGGTTTTGAGTACACGGTTGCAGATACGCAGTATTTT
CDR3: CASGFEYTVADTQYF

J: TRBJ2-2
V: TRBV5-5
D: NA
size: NA
DNA: TGTGCCAGCAGCTTCCGAACGGTCGCGAACACCGGGGAGCTGTTTTTT
CDR3: CASSFRTVANTGELFF

J: TRBJ2-3
V: TRBV10-2
D: NA
size: many
DNA: TGCGCCAGCAGGGACCTCACAGATACGCAGTATTTT
CDR3: CASRDLTDTQYF

J: TRBJ1-2
V: TRBV14
D: NA
size: once
DNA: TGTGCCAGCAGCCAAGAGCTGGGCTTTGACTATGGCTACACCTTC
CDR3: CASSQELGFDYGYTF

J: TRBJ2-1
V: TRBV27
D: NA
size: few
DNA: TGTGCCAGCGGCAGGGCCGACAATGAGCAGTTCTTC
CDR3: CASGRADNEQFF